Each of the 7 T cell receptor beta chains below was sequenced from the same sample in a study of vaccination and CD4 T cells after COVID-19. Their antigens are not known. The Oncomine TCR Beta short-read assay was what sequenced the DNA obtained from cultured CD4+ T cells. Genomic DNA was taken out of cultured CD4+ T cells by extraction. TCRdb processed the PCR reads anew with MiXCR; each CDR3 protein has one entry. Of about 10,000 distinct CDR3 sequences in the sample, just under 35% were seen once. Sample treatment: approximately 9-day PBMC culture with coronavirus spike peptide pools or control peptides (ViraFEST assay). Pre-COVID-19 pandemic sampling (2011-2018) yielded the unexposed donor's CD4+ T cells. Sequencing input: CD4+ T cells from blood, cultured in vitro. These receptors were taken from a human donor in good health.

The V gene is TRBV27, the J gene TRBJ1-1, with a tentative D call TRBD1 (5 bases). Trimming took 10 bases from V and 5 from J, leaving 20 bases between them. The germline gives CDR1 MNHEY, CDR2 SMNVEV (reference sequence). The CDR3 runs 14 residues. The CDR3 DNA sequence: TGTGCCACTGGACGTAAGGGGCCGTGGACTGAAGCTTTCTTT. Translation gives CATGRKGPWTEAFF.

CDR3 residues: CASRILAVETQYF. CDR3 coding DNA: TGTGCCAGCAGGATACTAGCGGTTGAGACCCAGTACTTC. The chain has TRBV6-2 or TRBV6-3 and TRBJ2-5; 8 nucleotides match TRBD2. CDR1 is MNHEY, CDR2 SVGEGT, per germline. The CDR3 sequence is 13 residues long. J gave up 5 bases and V 6 bases, and 5 bases lay outside the gene matches.

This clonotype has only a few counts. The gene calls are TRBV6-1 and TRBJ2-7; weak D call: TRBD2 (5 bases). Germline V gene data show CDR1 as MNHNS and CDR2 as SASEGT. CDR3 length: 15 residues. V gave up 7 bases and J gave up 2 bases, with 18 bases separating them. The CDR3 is CASKLREGSTYEQYF. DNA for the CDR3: TGTGCCAGCAAACTTAGAGAGGGTTCCACCTACGAGCAGTACTTC.

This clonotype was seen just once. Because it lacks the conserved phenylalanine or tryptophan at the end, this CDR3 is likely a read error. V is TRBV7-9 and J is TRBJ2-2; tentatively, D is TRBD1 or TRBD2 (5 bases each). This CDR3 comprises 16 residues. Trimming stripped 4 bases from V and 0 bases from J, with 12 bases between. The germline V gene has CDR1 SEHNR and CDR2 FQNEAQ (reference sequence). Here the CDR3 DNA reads TGTGCCAGCAGCTCGGGGCCGGCGGCGAACACCGGGGAGCTGTTTCTT. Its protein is CASSSGPAANTGELFL.

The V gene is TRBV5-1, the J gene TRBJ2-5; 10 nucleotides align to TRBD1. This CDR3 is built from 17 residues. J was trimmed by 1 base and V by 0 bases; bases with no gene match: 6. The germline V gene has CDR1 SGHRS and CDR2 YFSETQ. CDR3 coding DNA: TGCGCCAGCAGCTTGGGTGGGACAGGGGCCCCCCAAGAGACCCAGTACTTC. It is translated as CASSLGGTGAPQETQYF.

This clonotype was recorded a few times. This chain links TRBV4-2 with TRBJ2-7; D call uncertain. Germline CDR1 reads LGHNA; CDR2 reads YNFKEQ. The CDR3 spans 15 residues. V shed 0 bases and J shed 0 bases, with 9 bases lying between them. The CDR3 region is CASSQEGQLSYEQYF. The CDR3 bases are TGTGCCAGCAGCCAAGAGGGTCAACTCTCCTACGAGCAGTACTTC.

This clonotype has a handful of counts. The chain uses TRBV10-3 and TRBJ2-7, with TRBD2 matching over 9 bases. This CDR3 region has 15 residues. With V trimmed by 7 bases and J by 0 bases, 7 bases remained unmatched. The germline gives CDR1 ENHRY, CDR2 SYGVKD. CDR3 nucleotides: TGTGCCATCATGGCTAGCGGGGAATCCTCCTACGAGCAGTACTTC. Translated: CAIMASGESSYEQYF.